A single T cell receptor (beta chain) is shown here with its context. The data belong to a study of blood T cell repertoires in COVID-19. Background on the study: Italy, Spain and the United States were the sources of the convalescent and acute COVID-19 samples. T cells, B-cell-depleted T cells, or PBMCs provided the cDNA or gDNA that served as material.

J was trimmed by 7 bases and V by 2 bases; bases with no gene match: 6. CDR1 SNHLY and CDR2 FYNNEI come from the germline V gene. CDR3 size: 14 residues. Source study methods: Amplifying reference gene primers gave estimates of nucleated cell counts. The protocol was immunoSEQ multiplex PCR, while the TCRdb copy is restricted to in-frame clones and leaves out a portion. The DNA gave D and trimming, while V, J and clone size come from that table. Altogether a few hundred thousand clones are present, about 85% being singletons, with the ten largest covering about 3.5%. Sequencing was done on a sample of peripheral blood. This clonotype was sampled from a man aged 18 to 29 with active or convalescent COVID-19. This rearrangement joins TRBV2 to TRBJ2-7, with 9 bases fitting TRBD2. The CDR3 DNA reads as TGTGCCAGCAGTGAATGGGGTAGCGGGGGTGAGCAGTACTTC. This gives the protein CASSEWGSGGEQYF.